This T cell receptor (beta chain) was recorded in a study of cytomegalovirus exposure and HLA in healthy donors. Study observations and caveats: Rare TCR sequences predominated, though certain public TCRs were found in many donors. Donors belonging to an Asian-associated ancestry cluster reportedly showed fewer N-insertions in productive TCRs than the roughly 670-donor mean, according to what a later analysis found. Cytomegalovirus status was reportedly diagnosed by the classifier with high sensitivity and specificity.

With 60 Vbeta and 13 Jbeta primers, the PCR was carried out. Source study methods: Approximately 79 million unique TCR beta chains, 9.5 million to 11 million of them shared, were counted by a later analysis. Data came from immunoSEQ multiplex PCR; TCRdb stores just in-frame clones and leaves some out. V and J calls and clone size are given by that table; D and trimming were obtained from the DNA. Among 90,000 to 110,000 clones, over 75% were seen once, and the ten largest hold approximately 6.9%. The CDR3 is made up of 14 amino acids. J was trimmed by 4 bases and V by 4 bases; bases with no gene match: 5. The germline V gene encodes CDR1 SGHRS and CDR2 YFSETQ. Comments on this clone: Its antigen is currently unknown.

Sequencing used PBMCs. The receptor was derived from a young man in good health and CMV-seropositive. V is TRBV5-1 and J is TRBJ2-1, with 7 nucleotides matching TRBD1. CDR3 DNA sequence: TGCGCCAGCAGCGCCGGGACAGAGTACAATGAGCAGTTCTTC. This codes for CASSAGTEYNEQFF.